What follows are 21 T cell receptor beta chains derived from one specimen sequenced in a study of blood T cell repertoires in COVID-19. Libraries were prepared by immunoSEQ multiplex PCR; TCRdb keeps only in-frame clonotypes and omits some of them. The table lists 400,000 or so clones, around nine tenths of them singletons. Material: peripheral blood. These receptors all come from a human donor in a cohort sampled during active COVID-19.

The chain carries TRBV6-5 and TRBJ2-1; 9 bases are shared with TRBD1. This CDR3 spans 16 amino acids. V trimming: 4 bases; J trimming: 6 bases; junction bases outside the gene matches: 10. Germline loops: CDR1 MNHEY, CDR2 SVGAGI. The CDR3 spells CASSFRPQGASNEQFF. The CDR3, as DNA: TGTGCCAGCAGTTTTAGGCCACAGGGGGCTTCCAATGAGCAGTTCTTC.

This chain uses TRBV6-1 with TRBJ1-1, with D perhaps matching TRBD1 (5 bases). The length of the CDR3 is 13 residues. The V end was cut by 3 bases, the J end by 5 bases, with 10 bases between. Germline V gives CDR1 MNHNS, CDR2 SASEGT. The CDR3 reads CASSDLGGTEAFF. DNA of the CDR3: TGTGCCAGCAGTGATCTTGGGGGGACTGAAGCTTTCTTT.

This chain joins TRBV5-1 and TRBJ2-7; weak D call: TRBD1 (6 bases). This CDR3 spans 14 amino acids. V lost 4 bases and J lost 9, with 20 bases in between. Germline lookup yields CDR1 SGHRS and CDR2 YFSETQ. The CDR3 here is CASSPGTRSAGQYF. In nucleotides, the CDR3 is TGCGCCAGCAGCCCCGGGACACGATCGGCGGGGCAGTACTTC.

V is TRBV28 and J is TRBJ1-2; TRBD1 matches at 8 bases. The CDR3 is 14 residues long. V trimming: 3 bases; J trimming: 4 bases; junction bases outside the gene matches: 4. Germline CDR1 MDHEN, CDR2 SYDVKM. The CDR3 spells CASSLGQVTYGYTF. The CDR3 DNA reads TGTGCCAGCAGTTTGGGACAGGTTACCTATGGCTACACCTTC.

This sequence joins TRBV28 and TRBJ2-2; the D is unclear. The CDR3 runs 11 residues. The V end was cut by 3 bases, the J end by 6 bases, with 2 bases between. The germline CDR1 and CDR2 sequences are MDHEN and SYDVKM. The DNA for the CDR3 is TGTGCCAGCAGTTTCTCCGGGGAGCTGTTTTTT. Its translation is CASSFSGELFF. Full variable domain (rest looked up from reference TRBV28 and TRBJ2-2): DVKVTQSSRYLVKRTGEKVFLECVQDMDHENMFWYRQDPGLGLRLIYFSYDVKMKEKGDIPEGYSVSREKKERFSLILESASTNQTSMYLCASSFSGELFFGEGSRLTVL.

The chain is built from TRBV5-1 and TRBJ1-1, with D maybe TRBD1 (5 bases). Germline CDR1 reads SGHRS; CDR2 reads YFSETQ. The ends were cut back, 4 bases at V and 4 bases at J, with 11 bases in the middle. The CDR3 covers 13 residues. CDR3: CASSTDIFTEAFF. The CDR3 DNA reads TGCGCCAGCAGCACGGACATCTTCACTGAAGCTTTCTTT.

The CDR3 DNA is TGTGCCAGCAGTTCCAACCCCAGGCAGCCGATCTATGGCTACACCTTC. This encodes CASSSNPRQPIYGYTF. V and J are TRBV6-5 and TRBJ1-2, with D unclear. CDR3 size: 16 residues. Trimming removed 4 bases from V and 4 bases from J, with 19 bases in between. In germline, CDR1 is MNHEY, CDR2 SVGAGI.

This clone was counted a single time. This rearrangement joins TRBV2 to TRBJ2-5, with TRBD1 identical over 8 bases. The CDR3 consists of 15 residues. Germline V gene data show CDR1 as SNHLY and CDR2 as FYNNEI. Trimming cost V 4 bases and J 5 bases; bases outside gene matches: 9. Here the CDR3 reads CASSAGQGGGETQYF. In DNA, the CDR3 is TGTGCCAGCAGTGCAGGACAGGGCGGTGGTGAGACCCAGTACTTC. The full variable domain, completed using reference TRBV2 and TRBJ2-5, is EPEVTQTPSHQVTQMGQEVILRCVPISNHLYFYWYRQILGQKVEFLVSFYNNEISEKSEIFDDQFSVERPDGSNFTLKIRSTKLEDSAMYFCASSAGQGGGETQYFGPGTRLLVL.

The CDR3 bases are TGTGCCAGCAGCTTTGTCCGTAATTCACCCCTCCACTTT. As protein: CASSFVRNSPLHF. This chain uses TRBV5-6 with TRBJ1-6; D is uncertain. V dropped 2 bases and J dropped 6 bases, with 6 bases sitting between them. The CDR3 length is 13 residues. Germline V CDR1 and CDR2: SGHDT, YYEEEE.

The rearrangement uses TRBV9 and TRBJ2-5, with 14 bases aligning to TRBD2. CDR3 length: 18 amino acids. V shed 0 bases and J 1 base; nucleotides not matched to a gene: 5. Germline CDR1 reads SGDLS; CDR2 reads YYNGEE. The CDR3 DNA reads as TGTGCCAGCAGCGTAGGGTATGGGACTAGCGGGAGCCAAGAGACCCAGTACTTC. Translation: CASSVGYGTSGSQETQYF.

The chain recombines TRBV28 with TRBJ1-2; TRBD1 matches 9 bases. CDR3 length: 18 amino acids. Germline values: CDR1 MDHEN, CDR2 SYDVKM. The V and J ends lost 8 bases and 4 bases, in that order; junction bases with no gene match: 20. In DNA, the CDR3 is TGTGCCAGCTTCTCCCTGGGGGACAGGGAGGGTACTAGCTATGGCTACACCTTC. Translation gives CASFSLGDREGTSYGYTF.

The chain combines TRBV2 with TRBJ1-5; 8 bases line up with TRBD1. The CDR3 contains 14 residues. Germline CDR1 is SNHLY and CDR2 is FYNNEI. The V gene end was trimmed by 7 bases and the J gene end by 6 bases; junction bases not matched to a gene: 8. DNA of the CDR3: TGTGCCAGCAACCTAGGACAGGGAACTCAGCCCCAGCATTTT. Translated: CASNLGQGTQPQHF.

V and J are TRBV19 and TRBJ2-6; D not resolved. Germline CDR1 reads LNHDA; CDR2 reads SQIVND (reference sequence). Trimming shortened V by 1 base and J by 4 bases, and 11 bases separated the two germline ends. The CDR3 length is 16 residues. CDR3 bases: TGTGCCAGTAGTATAGGGGCAGTTCTGGGGGCCAACGTCCTGACTTTC. Amino acids: CASSIGAVLGANVLTF.

The V gene is TRBV5-8, the J gene TRBJ2-5; a possible D gene is TRBD2 (5 bases). Trimming removed 3 bases at V and 3 bases at J, with 21 bases between. CDR3 length: 17 residues. The V gene's germline CDR1 is SGHTS and CDR2 YDEGEE. DNA for the CDR3: TGTGCCAGCAGCTCCTGGTGTAAGGCACGGGATAAAGAGACCCAGTACTTC. Protein sequence: CASSSWCKARDKETQYF.

The chain joins TRBV7-6 to TRBJ2-2; 7 bases line up with TRBD1. The CDR3 contains 18 residues. Germline V gives CDR1 SGHVS, CDR2 FNYEAQ. Trimming took 5 bases from V and 9 from J; bases not matched to a gene: 21. CDR3 residues: CASSHGVLGQFFWRELFF. The CDR3 DNA reads as TGTGCCAGCAGCCACGGGGTTTTGGGACAGTTTTTTTGGAGGGAGCTGTTTTTT.

V gene TRBV5-1 combines with J gene TRBJ1-2; 8 nucleotides align to TRBD1. Germline CDR1 is SGHRS and CDR2 is YFSETQ. Trimming took 4 bases from V and 2 from J; bases not matched to a gene: 1. The CDR3 totals 13 residues. CDR3 bases: TGCGCCAGCAGCAGGGACAGGAACTATGGCTACACCTTC. Its translation is CASSRDRNYGYTF.

The chain couples TRBV30 to TRBJ1-2; possibly TRBD1 for D (6 bases). The V gene's germline CDR1 is GTSNPN and CDR2 SVGIG (reference sequence). The CDR3 spans 12 residues. Trimming pared 4 bases from V and 7 bases from J, leaving 13 bases between. CDR3 coding DNA: TGTGCCTGGATTCATAGGGGGACTGGCTACACCTTC. Its protein product is CAWIHRGTGYTF.

The CDR3 coding sequence is TGTGCCAGCAGTCAGGGGGCATCCTATAATTCACCCCTCCACTTT. Translating gives CASSQGASYNSPLHF. The V and J genes are TRBV28 and TRBJ1-6; 8 nucleotides line up with TRBD1. The ends lost 5 bases at V and 1 base at J; junction bases unmatched: 1. The CDR3 totals 15 residues. From germline, CDR1 is MDHEN and CDR2 SYDVKM.

The V and J genes are TRBV20-1 and TRBJ2-1; 9 nucleotides align to TRBD2. V lost 3 bases, J lost 4 bases, and 4 bases stayed unmatched. This CDR3 has 14 amino acids. The germline CDR1 and CDR2 sequences are DFQATT and SNEGSKA (reference sequence). The CDR3 region is CSASRGLAYNEQFF. The CDR3 DNA reads as TGCAGTGCTAGTAGGGGACTAGCTTACAATGAGCAGTTCTTC.

The CDR3 sequence: CAWTDRAHRNTIYF. The DNA for the CDR3 is TGTGCCTGGACGGACAGGGCCCACCGAAACACCATATATTTT. V usage is TRBV30 and J usage is TRBJ1-3; 8 positions match TRBD1. CDR1 and CDR2 (germline): GTSNPN, SVGIG (reference sequence). The V and J ends lost 4 bases and 5 bases, in that order; junction bases with no gene match: 7. This CDR3 has 14 amino acids.

V is TRBV2 and J is TRBJ1-2, with 8 bases aligning to TRBD1. This CDR3 is 13 amino acids long. V was clipped by 3 bases and J by 6 bases; unmatched bases: 3. Germline V CDR1 and CDR2: SNHLY, FYNNEI. CDR3 in amino acids: CASSDVQGDGYTF. The CDR3 region has the DNA TGTGCCAGCAGTGACGTACAGGGGGATGGCTACACCTTC.